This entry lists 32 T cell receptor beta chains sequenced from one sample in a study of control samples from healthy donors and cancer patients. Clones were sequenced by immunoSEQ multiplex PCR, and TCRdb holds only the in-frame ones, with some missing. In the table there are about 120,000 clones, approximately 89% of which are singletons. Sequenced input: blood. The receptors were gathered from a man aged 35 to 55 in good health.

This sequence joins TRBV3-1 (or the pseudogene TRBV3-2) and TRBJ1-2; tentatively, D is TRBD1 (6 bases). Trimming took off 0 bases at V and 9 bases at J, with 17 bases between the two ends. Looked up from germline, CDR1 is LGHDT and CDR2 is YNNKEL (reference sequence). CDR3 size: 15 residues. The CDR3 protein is CASSQDQAGDRSYTF. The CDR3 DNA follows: TGTGCCAGCAGCCAAGATCAGGCAGGGGATAGAAGCTACACCTTC.

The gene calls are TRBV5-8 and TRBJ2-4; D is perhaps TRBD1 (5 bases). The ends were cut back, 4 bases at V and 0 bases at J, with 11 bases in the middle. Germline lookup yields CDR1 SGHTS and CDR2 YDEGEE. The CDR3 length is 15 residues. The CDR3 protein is CASSPKGVAKNIQYF. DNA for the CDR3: TGTGCCAGCAGCCCCAAAGGGGTAGCCAAAAACATTCAGTACTTC.

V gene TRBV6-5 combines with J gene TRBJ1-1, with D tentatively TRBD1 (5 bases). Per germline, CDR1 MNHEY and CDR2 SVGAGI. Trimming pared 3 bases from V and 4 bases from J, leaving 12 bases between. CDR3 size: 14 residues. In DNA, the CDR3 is TGTGCCAGCAGTTATGCCAGGGAGAGCACTGAAGCTTTCTTT. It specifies CASSYARESTEAFF.

The CDR3 reads CASSPGQNYGYTF. The CDR3 DNA follows: TGTGCCAGCAGCCCGGGACAGAACTATGGCTACACCTTC. The V and J genes are TRBV7-8 and TRBJ1-2, with 7 bases lining up with TRBD1. CDR1 and CDR2 from the germline V gene are SGHVS and FQNEAQ. V was clipped by 5 bases and J by 2 bases; unmatched bases: 2. This CDR3 contains 13 residues.

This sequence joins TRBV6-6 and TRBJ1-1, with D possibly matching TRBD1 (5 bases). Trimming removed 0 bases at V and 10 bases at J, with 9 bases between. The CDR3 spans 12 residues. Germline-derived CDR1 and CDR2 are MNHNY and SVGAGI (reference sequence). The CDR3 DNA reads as TGTGCCAGCAGTTACTCGAGGGGTGTAGCTTTCTTT. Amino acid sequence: CASSYSRGVAFF.

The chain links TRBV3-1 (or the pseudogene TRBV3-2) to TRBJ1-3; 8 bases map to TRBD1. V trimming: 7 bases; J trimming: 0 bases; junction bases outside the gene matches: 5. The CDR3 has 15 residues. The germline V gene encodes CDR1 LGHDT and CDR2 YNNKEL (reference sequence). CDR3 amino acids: CASTLTGDSGNTIYF. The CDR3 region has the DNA TGTGCCAGCACCTTGACAGGGGACTCTGGAAACACCATATATTTT.

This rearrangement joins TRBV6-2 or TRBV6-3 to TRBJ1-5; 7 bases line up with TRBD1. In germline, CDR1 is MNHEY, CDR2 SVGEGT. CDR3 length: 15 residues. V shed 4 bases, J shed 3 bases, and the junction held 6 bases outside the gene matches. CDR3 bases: TGTGCCAGCAGTTCCAACAGGGGTTACAATCAGCCCCAGCATTTT. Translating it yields CASSSNRGYNQPQHF.

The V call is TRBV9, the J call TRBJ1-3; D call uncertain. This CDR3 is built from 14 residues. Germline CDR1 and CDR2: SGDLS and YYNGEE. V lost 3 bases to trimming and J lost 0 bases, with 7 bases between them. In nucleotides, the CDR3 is TGTGCCAGCAGCGCAGGAAACTCTGGAAACACCATATATTTT. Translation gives CASSAGNSGNTIYF.

CDR3 amino acids: CASSRTSGLSYNEQFF. The CDR3 DNA reads as TGTGCCAGCAGTAGGACTAGCGGGCTATCCTACAATGAGCAGTTCTTC. This sequence joins TRBV27 and TRBJ2-1; 11 bases are shared with TRBD2. The CDR3 sequence is 16 residues long. Germline CDR1 and CDR2: MNHEY and SMNVEV (reference sequence). Trimming cost V 5 bases and J 1 base; bases outside gene matches: 4.

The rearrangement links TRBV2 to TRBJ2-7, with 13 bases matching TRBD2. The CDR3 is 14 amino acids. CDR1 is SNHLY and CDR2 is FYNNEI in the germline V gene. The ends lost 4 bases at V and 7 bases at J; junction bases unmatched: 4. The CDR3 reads CASSAPGLAGEQYF. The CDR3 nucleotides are TGTGCCAGCAGTGCCCCGGGACTAGCGGGGGAGCAGTACTTC.

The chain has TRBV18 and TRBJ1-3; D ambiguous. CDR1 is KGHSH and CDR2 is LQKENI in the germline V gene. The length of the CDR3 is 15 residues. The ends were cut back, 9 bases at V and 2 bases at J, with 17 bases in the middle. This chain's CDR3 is CARTSNYNPGNTIYF. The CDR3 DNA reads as TGTGCCAGAACGTCGAATTACAACCCTGGAAACACCATATATTTT.

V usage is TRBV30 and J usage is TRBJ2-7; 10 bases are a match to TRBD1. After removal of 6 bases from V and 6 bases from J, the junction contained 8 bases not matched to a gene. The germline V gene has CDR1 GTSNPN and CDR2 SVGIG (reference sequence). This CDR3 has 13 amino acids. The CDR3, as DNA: TGTGCCTGTACCAGACAGGGGGCCGGCGAGCAGTACTTC. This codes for CACTRQGAGEQYF.

As DNA, the CDR3 is TGTGCCAGTAGTGAGGGATCGGGGACTGAAGCTTTCTTT. Encoded protein: CASSEGSGTEAFF. V and J are TRBV19 and TRBJ1-1, with unresolved D. Germline V CDR1 and CDR2: LNHDA, SQIVND (reference sequence). Trimming pared 5 bases from V and 5 bases from J, leaving 12 bases between. CDR3 length: 13 residues.

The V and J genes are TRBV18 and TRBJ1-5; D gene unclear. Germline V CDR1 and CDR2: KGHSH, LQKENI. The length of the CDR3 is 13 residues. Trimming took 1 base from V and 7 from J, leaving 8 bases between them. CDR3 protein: CASSPLETQPQHF. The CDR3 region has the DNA TGTGCCAGCTCACCACTCGAAACACAGCCCCAGCATTTT.

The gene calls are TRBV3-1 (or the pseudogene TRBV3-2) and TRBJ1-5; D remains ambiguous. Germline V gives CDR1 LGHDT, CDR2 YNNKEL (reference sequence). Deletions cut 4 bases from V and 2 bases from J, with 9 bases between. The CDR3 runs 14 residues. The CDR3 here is CASSLASGNQPQHF. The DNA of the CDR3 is TGTGCCAGCAGCCTCGCTAGCGGCAATCAGCCCCAGCATTTT.

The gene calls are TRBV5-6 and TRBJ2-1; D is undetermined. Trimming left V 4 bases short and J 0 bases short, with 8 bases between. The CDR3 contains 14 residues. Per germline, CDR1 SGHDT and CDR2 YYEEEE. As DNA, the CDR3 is TGTGCCAGCAGCCGATCGAGCTCCTACAATGAGCAGTTCTTC. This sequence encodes CASSRSSSYNEQFF.

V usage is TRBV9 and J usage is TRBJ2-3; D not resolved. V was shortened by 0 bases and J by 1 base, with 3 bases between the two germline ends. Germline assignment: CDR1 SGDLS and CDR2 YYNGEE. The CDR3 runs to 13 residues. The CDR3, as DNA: TGTGCCAGCAGCGTAGACCGCACAGATACGCAGTATTTT. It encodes CASSVDRTDTQYF.

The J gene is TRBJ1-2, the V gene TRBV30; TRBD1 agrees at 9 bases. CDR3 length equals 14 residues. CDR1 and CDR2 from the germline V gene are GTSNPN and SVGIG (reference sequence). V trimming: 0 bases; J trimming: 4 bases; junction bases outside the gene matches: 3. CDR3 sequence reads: CAWSVTGGSYGYTF. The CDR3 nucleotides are TGTGCCTGGAGTGTGACAGGGGGATCCTATGGCTACACCTTC.

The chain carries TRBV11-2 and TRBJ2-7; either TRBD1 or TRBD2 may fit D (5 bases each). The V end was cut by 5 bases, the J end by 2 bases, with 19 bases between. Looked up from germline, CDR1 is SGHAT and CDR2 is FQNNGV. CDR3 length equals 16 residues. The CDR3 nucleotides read TGTGCCAGCAGCCCGGGACGGGACCCCTTTCCCTACGAGCAGTACTTC. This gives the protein CASSPGRDPFPYEQYF.

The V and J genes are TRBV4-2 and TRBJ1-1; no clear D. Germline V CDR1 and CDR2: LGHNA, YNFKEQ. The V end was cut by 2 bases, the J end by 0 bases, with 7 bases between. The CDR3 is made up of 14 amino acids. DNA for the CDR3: TGTGCCAGCAGCCAAAATCGGGTGAACACTGAAGCTTTCTTT. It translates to CASSQNRVNTEAFF.

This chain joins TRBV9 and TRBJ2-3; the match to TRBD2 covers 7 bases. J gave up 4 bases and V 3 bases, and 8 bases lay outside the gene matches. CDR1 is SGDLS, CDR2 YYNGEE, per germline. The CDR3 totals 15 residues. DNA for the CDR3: TGTGCCAGCAGCGCAGCGGGGTGGGGGGCAGATACGCAGTATTTT. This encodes CASSAAGWGADTQYF. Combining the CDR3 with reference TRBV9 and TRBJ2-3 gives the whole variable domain DSGVTQTPKHLITATGQRVTLRCSPRSGDLSVYWYQQSLDQGLQFLIQYYNGEERAKGNILERFSAQQFPDLHSELNLSSLELGDSALYFCASSAAGWGADTQYFGPGTRLTVL.

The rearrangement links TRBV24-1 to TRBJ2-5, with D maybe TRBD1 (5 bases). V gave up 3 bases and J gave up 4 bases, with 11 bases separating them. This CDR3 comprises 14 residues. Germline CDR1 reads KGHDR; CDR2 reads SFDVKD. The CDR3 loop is CATSDRTIGETQYF. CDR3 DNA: TGTGCCACCAGTGATAGGACAATAGGAGAGACCCAGTACTTC.

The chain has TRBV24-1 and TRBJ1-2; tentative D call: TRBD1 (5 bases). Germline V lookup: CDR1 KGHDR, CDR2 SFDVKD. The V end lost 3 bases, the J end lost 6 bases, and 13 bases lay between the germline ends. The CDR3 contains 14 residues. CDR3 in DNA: TGTGCCACCAGTGATACGGGCTCGGGGGATGGCTACACCTTC. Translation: CATSDTGSGDGYTF.

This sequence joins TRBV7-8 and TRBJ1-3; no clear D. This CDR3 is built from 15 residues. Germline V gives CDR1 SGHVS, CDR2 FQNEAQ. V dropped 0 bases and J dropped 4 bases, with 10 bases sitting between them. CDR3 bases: TGTGCCAGCAGCTTAGCGGGCGGGGAGGGAAACACCATATATTTT. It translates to CASSLAGGEGNTIYF. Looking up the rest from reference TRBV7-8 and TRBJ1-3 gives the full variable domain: GAGVSQSPRYKVAKRGQDVALRCDPISGHVSLFWYQQALGQGPEFLTYFQNEAQLDKSGLPSDRFFAERPEGSVSTLKIQRTQQEDSAVYLCASSLAGGEGNTIYFGEGSWLTVV.

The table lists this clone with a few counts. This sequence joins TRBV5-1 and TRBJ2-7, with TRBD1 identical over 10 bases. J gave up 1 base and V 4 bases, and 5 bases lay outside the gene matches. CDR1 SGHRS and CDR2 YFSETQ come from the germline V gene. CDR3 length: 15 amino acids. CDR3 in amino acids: CASSGPGQGSYEQYF. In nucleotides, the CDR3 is TGCGCCAGCAGCGGGCCGGGACAGGGGTCCTACGAGCAGTACTTC.

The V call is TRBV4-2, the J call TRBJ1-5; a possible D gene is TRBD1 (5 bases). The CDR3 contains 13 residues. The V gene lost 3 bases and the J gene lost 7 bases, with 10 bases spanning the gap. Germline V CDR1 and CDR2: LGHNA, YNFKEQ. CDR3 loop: CASSQGDQQPQHF. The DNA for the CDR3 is TGTGCCAGCAGCCAGGGGGATCAACAGCCCCAGCATTTT.

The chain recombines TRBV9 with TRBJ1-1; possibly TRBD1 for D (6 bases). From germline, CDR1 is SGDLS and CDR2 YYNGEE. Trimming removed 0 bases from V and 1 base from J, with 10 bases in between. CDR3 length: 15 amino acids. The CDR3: CASSVDDRRNTEAFF. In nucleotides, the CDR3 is TGTGCCAGCAGCGTAGACGACAGGCGGAACACTGAAGCTTTCTTT.

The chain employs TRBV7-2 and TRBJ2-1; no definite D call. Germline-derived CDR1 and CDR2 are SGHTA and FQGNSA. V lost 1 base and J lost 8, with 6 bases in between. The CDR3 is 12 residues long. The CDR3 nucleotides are TGTGCCAGCAGCTTAGAGTTCTATGAGCAGTTCTTC. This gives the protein CASSLEFYEQFF.

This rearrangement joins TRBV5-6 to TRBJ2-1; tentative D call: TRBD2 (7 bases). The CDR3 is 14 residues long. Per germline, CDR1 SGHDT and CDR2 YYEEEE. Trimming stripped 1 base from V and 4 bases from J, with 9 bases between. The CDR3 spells CASSLRGAYNEQFF. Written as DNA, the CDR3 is TGTGCCAGCAGCTTGCGGGGGGCATACAATGAGCAGTTCTTC.

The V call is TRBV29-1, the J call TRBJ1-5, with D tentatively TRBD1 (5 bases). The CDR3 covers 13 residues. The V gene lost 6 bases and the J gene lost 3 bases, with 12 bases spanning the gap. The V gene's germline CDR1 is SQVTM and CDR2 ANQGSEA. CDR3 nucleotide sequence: TGCAGCGTCCGCGACAGAGACAATCAGCCCCAGCATTTT. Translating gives CSVRDRDNQPQHF.

The CDR3 sequence: CAWSPGTGELFF. The CDR3 region has the DNA TGTGCCTGGAGTCCGGGGACCGGGGAGCTGTTTTTT. The rearrangement joins TRBV30 to TRBJ2-2; D perhaps matches TRBD2 (5 bases). The CDR3 length is 12 residues. V shed 2 bases and J shed 5 bases, with 6 bases lying between them. Germline V gene data show CDR1 as GTSNPN and CDR2 as SVGIG (reference sequence).

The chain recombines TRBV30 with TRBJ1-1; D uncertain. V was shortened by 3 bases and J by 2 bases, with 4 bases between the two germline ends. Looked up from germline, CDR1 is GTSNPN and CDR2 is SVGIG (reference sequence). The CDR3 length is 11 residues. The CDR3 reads CAWRGNTEAFF. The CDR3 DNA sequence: TGTGCCTGGAGGGGTAACACTGAAGCTTTCTTT.